This T cell receptor (beta chain) was obtained from a study of shared clonotypes between healthy human individuals. Per the germline V gene, CDR1 is SEHNR and CDR2 is FQNEAQ (reference sequence). V lost 5 bases to trimming and J lost 0 bases, with 12 bases between them. This CDR3 has 15 amino acids. Sequencing used immunoSEQ multiplex PCR; TCRdb keeps in-frame clones, though not all of them. Of 2 million or so clones listed, 90% to 95% are singletons. This sequence originates from a man in his late teens or twenties in good health. Sequencing was done on a sample of naive CD4+ T cells sorted from blood. Subset specified: CD45RA+ positively selected. V is TRBV7-9 and J is TRBJ2-3; perhaps TRBD1 as D (5 bases). The CDR3 region has the DNA TGTGCCAGCAGCCTACAGGCGCCCAGCACAGATACGCAGTATTTT. This encodes CASSLQAPSTDTQYF. Full variable domain (missing parts from reference TRBV7-9 and TRBJ2-3): DTGVSQNPRHKITKRGQNVTFRCDPISEHNRLYWYRQTLGQGPEFLTYFQNEAQLEKSRLLSDRFSAERPKGSFSTLEIQRTEQGDSAMYLCASSLQAPSTDTQYFGPGTRLTVL.